What follows are 17 T cell receptor beta chains derived from one specimen sequenced in a study of blood T cell repertoires in COVID-19. The table came from immunoSEQ multiplex PCR; TCRdb's copy has only in-frame clones and leaves some out. Here the sample spans approximately 220,000 clones, about four fifths being singletons. The specimen sequenced was PBMCs or T cells enriched from blood (not recorded which). These receptors all come from a woman aged 50 to 60 who had been exposed to COVID-19.

This clone was seen a single time. J is TRBJ2-3 and V is TRBV5-4, with a weak D call TRBD2 (5 bases). CDR3 length: 13 residues. Trimming left V 6 bases short and J 7 bases short, with 15 bases between. Per germline, CDR1 SGHNT and CDR2 YYREEE (reference sequence). The CDR3 nucleotides read TGTGCCAGCACGGACGAGGGAACGTATACGCAGTATTTT. Protein: CASTDEGTYTQYF. The full variable domain, in which reference TRBV5-4 and TRBJ2-3 provide the parts outside the CDR3, is ETGVTQSPTHLIKTRGQQVTLRCSSQSGHNTVSWYQQALGQGPQFIFQYYREEENGRGNFPPRFSGLQFPNYSSELNVNALELDDSALYLCASTDEGTYTQYFGPGTRLTVL.

The J gene is TRBJ1-2, the V gene TRBV2, with D possibly TRBD1 on 5 matching bases. Trimming took off 7 bases at V and 6 bases at J, with 12 bases between the two ends. The germline V gene has CDR1 SNHLY and CDR2 FYNNEI. CDR3 length equals 12 residues. CDR3 sequence reads: CASNLPGDGYTF. CDR3 bases: TGTGCCAGCAACCTGCCGGGGGATGGCTACACCTTC.

The V call is TRBV19, the J call TRBJ2-7, with D hard to call. CDR1 is LNHDA and CDR2 is SQIVND in the germline V gene (reference sequence). V shed 2 bases and J shed 0 bases, with 5 bases lying between them. The length of the CDR3 is 13 residues. The CDR3 region is CASSIIHSYEQYF. The DNA of the CDR3 is TGTGCCAGTAGTATAATACACTCCTACGAGCAGTACTTC. Supplemented by reference TRBV19 and TRBJ2-7, the full variable domain reads DGGITQSPKYLFRKEGQNVTLSCEQNLNHDAMYWYRQDPGQGLRLIYYSQIVNDFQKGDIAEGYSVSREKKESFPLTVTSAQKNPTAFYLCASSIIHSYEQYFGPGTRLTVT.

This chain links TRBV4-2 with TRBJ1-4, with 9 positions matching TRBD1. CDR3 length equals 15 residues. CDR1 is LGHNA, CDR2 YNFKEQ, per germline. J was trimmed by 10 bases and V by 1 base; bases with no gene match: 7. This CDR3 is CASSQGSGTGRKLFF. CDR3 DNA: TGTGCCAGCAGCCAAGGGTCCGGGACAGGGAGAAAACTGTTTTTT.

This clone came up once. The gene calls are TRBV5-4 and TRBJ1-2, with a tentative D call TRBD1 (6 bases). Germline-derived CDR1 and CDR2 are SGHNT and YYREEE (reference sequence). CDR3 length equals 15 residues. V lost 4 bases, J lost 1 base, and 14 bases lay in between. CDR3 sequence (DNA): TGTGCCAGCAGCAATGAAAACAGGGATAACTATGGCTACACCTTC. Its translation: CASSNENRDNYGYTF.

The gene calls are TRBV5-6 and TRBJ2-7, with 9 bases fitting TRBD1. J gave up 2 bases and V 4 bases, and 4 bases lay outside the gene matches. The CDR3 consists of 14 residues. Per the germline V gene, CDR1 is SGHDT and CDR2 is YYEEEE. In DNA, the CDR3 is TGTGCCAGCAGCCACCGGGACAGGGCCTACGAGCAGTACTTC. As protein: CASSHRDRAYEQYF.

The CDR3 reads CASSSFLQGDGEAFF. In DNA, the CDR3 is TGTGCCAGCAGTTCTTTTCTCCAGGGGGATGGAGAAGCTTTCTTT. The rearrangement joins TRBV6-5 to TRBJ1-1; TRBD1 agrees at 7 bases. J gave up 8 bases and V 4 bases, and 13 bases lay outside the gene matches. This CDR3 has 15 amino acids. Germline V gene sequence: CDR1 MNHEY, CDR2 SVGAGI.

The rearrangement joins TRBV18 to TRBJ2-2; D is perhaps TRBD1 (6 bases). Germline V gene sequence: CDR1 KGHSH, CDR2 LQKENI. The length of the CDR3 is 16 residues. Trimming left V 4 bases short and J 0 bases short, with 12 bases between. The CDR3: CASSLPDRANTGELFF. The DNA for the CDR3 is TGTGCCAGCTCACTCCCGGACAGAGCGAACACCGGGGAGCTGTTTTTT.

The chain carries TRBV12-3 or TRBV12-4 and TRBJ1-1; a possible D gene is TRBD1 (5 bases). The CDR3 contains 13 residues. V gave up 4 bases and J gave up 3 bases, with 9 bases separating them. The CDR3 reads CASSSRAYTEAFF. The DNA for the CDR3 is TGTGCCAGCAGTTCCAGGGCTTACACTGAAGCTTTCTTT.

This chain joins TRBV6-1 and TRBJ1-2; the D is unclear. Germline loops: CDR1 MNHNS, CDR2 SASEGT. The CDR3 length is 14 residues. The V gene lost 3 bases and the J gene lost 1 base, with 9 bases spanning the gap. The CDR3 is CASSDWQFNYGYTF. The CDR3 DNA sequence: TGTGCCAGCAGTGATTGGCAGTTTAACTATGGCTACACCTTC.

The V gene is TRBV10-3, the J gene TRBJ2-1, with 7 bases fitting TRBD2. CDR3 size: 16 residues. From germline, CDR1 is ENHRY and CDR2 SYGVKD. The V segment lost 3 bases and the J segment 7 bases; nucleotides outside the gene matches: 12. CDR3 nucleotides: TGTGCCATCAGTGAACCCTCCGGGGGGAGGTCGAATGAGCAGTTCTTC. Translating it yields CAISEPSGGRSNEQFF.

The V gene is TRBV7-2, the J gene TRBJ2-2; maybe TRBD2 (6 bases). The V gene's germline CDR1 is SGHTA and CDR2 FQGNSA. The CDR3 has 17 amino acids. V was shortened by 3 bases and J by 2 bases, with 16 bases between the two germline ends. The DNA of the CDR3 is TGTGCCAGCAGCTTTAGGGGTAGCGGTACTAACACCGGGGAGCTGTTTTTT. This sequence encodes CASSFRGSGTNTGELFF. The variable domain in full, with the rest retrieved from reference TRBV7-2 and TRBJ2-2, is GAGVSQSPSNKVTEKGKDVELRCDPISGHTALYWYRQSLGQGLEFLIYFQGNSAPDKSGLPSDRFSAERTGGSVSTLTIQRTQQEDSAVYLCASSFRGSGTNTGELFFGEGSRLTVL.

This sequence joins TRBV19 and TRBJ1-6; 7 bases line up with TRBD1. The CDR3 spans 15 residues. The V gene end was trimmed by 6 bases and the J gene end by 7 bases; junction bases not matched to a gene: 9. The germline V gene has CDR1 LNHDA and CDR2 SQIVND (reference sequence). The CDR3 nucleotides are TGTGCCAGTAGCAGACTAGGGGGCTCAAATTCACCCCTCCACTTT. This codes for CASSRLGGSNSPLHF.

The J gene is TRBJ1-1, the V gene TRBV7-9; 7 bases are shared with TRBD1. The CDR3 totals 13 residues. The V segment lost 5 bases and the J segment 4 bases; nucleotides outside the gene matches: 4. Germline-derived CDR1 and CDR2 are SEHNR and FQNEAQ (reference sequence). Written as DNA, the CDR3 is TGTGCCAGCAGCCAACAGGGGTTCACTGAAGCTTTCTTT. Translation: CASSQQGFTEAFF.

The genes are TRBV28 and TRBJ1-4; 8 bases fit TRBD1. The CDR3 covers 13 residues. Germline-derived CDR1 and CDR2 are MDHEN and SYDVKM. Trimming removed 11 bases from V and 2 bases from J; junction bases left unmatched: 4. This chain's CDR3 is CARQGRTNEKLFF. CDR3 sequence (DNA): TGTGCCCGACAGGGGCGGACTAATGAAAAACTGTTTTTT.

This clone was detected only once. The genes are TRBV18 and TRBJ1-3, with D possibly matching TRBD1 (6 bases). CDR1 is KGHSH and CDR2 is LQKENI in the germline V gene. The germline V and J ends were trimmed by 1 base and 0 bases, with 10 bases remaining between them. This CDR3 comprises 16 residues. CDR3 DNA sequence: TGTGCCAGCTCACCACTTGGACAGCCCTCTGGAAACACCATATATTTT. Encoded protein: CASSPLGQPSGNTIYF.

This clone was detected a few times. This rearrangement joins TRBV18 to TRBJ1-2; TRBD1 matches at 8 bases. Trimming removed 3 bases from V and 4 bases from J; junction bases left unmatched: 10. The CDR3 is 16 residues long. Germline V lookup: CDR1 KGHSH, CDR2 LQKENI. The CDR3 DNA is TGTGCCAGCTCACCCTCTGCGACAGGGGATCGCTATGGCTACACCTTC. Its translation is CASSPSATGDRYGYTF.